These T cell receptor beta chains were read from a single sample in a study of blood T cell repertoires in COVID-19. The data were produced by immunoSEQ multiplex PCR, yet TCRdb's version contains in-frame clones alone and is incomplete. The sample holds around 400,000 clones, approximately 90% seen once. The sequenced sample consisted of PBMCs or T cells enriched from blood (not recorded which). The source is a woman aged 40 to 50 who had been exposed to COVID-19. The CDR3 runs from the conserved cysteine through the conserved F or W. A D gene is named only where the DNA matches it firmly. Size is omitted from some rows. Given values are once, few, many or a class for expanded clones.

D | J | V | length | size | DNA | CDR3
. | TRBJ1-1 | TRBV13 | 13 | . | TGTGCCAGCAGAAGAACAACGGGTACTGAAGCTTTCTTT | CASRRTTGTEAFF
. | TRBJ2-5 | TRBV9 | 15 | . | TGTGCCAGCAGCGTTACGGCGGGGCGGCGGGAGACCCAGTACTTC | CASSVTAGRRETQYF
. | TRBJ2-7 | TRBV15 | 14 | . | TGTGCCACCAGCAGACGTAGGGAGCCCTACGAGCAGTACTTC | CATSRRREPYEQYF
TRBD2 | TRBJ2-1 | TRBV9 | 15 | . | TGTGCCAGCAGCGCCGGACTAGCGGAATACAATGAGCAGTTCTTC | CASSAGLAEYNEQFF
TRBD1 | TRBJ1-2 | TRBV19 | 15 | . | TGTGCCAGTAGTCTTCCGGGACAGGCTAACTATGGCTACACCTTC | CASSLPGQANYGYTF
TRBD1 | TRBJ2-2 | TRBV18 | 16 | . | TGTGCCAGCTCACCGGGACAGGGGTTTTATTGGGGGGAGCTGTTTTTT | CASSPGQGFYWGELFF
TRBD1 | TRBJ2-6 | TRBV3-1/TRBV3-2 | 19 | few | TGTGCCAGCAGCCAAGTTTCAGGACAGGCCAAGTCTGGGGCCAACGTCCTGACTTTC | CASSQVSGQAKSGANVLTF
. | TRBJ1-3 | TRBV9 | 15 | . | TGTGCCAGCAGGCCGACAGGCAGCTCTGGAAACACCATATATTTT | CASRPTGSSGNTIYF
TRBD1 | TRBJ1-2 | TRBV5-1 | 15 | . | TGCGCCAGCAGCTTGGAGGGACAGGGTAGGGATGGCTACACCTTC | CASSLEGQGRDGYTF
TRBD2 | TRBJ2-3 | TRBV24-1 | 15 | . | TGTGCCACCAGTGAACCGAGCGGGGGGGCAGATACGCAGTATTTT | CATSEPSGGADTQYF
TRBD1 | TRBJ2-2 | TRBV5-5 | 16 | . | TGTGCCAGCAGCCGGACAGGGGGCCAAATCACCGGGGAGCTGTTTTTT | CASSRTGGQITGELFF
. | TRBJ2-2 | TRBV7-9 | 13 | . | TGTGCCAGCAGCTTAGCGCGAACCGGGGAGCTGTTTTTT | CASSLARTGELFF
TRBD1 | TRBJ2-7 | TRBV6-5 | 12 | . | TGTGCCAGCAGCCTACAGGGGGCCGAGCAGTACTTC | CASSLQGAEQYF
. | TRBJ2-5 | TRBV5-1 | 13 | . | TGCGCCAGCAGCTTCGGGATCGGAGAGACCCAGTACTTC | CASSFGIGETQYF
. | TRBJ2-5 | TRBV27 | 13 | . | TGTGCCAGCGGGCGACTAGTTGGCGAGACCCAGTACTTC | CASGRLVGETQYF
. | TRBJ2-1 | TRBV4-3 | 14 | . | TGCGCCAGCAGCCCGGGTGGTTCCTACAATGAGCAGTTCTTC | CASSPGGSYNEQFF
TRBD2 | TRBJ2-7 | TRBV30 | 16 | . | TGTGCCTGGAGTAAAAGACTAGCGATTGGCTCCTACGAGCAGTACTTC | CAWSKRLAIGSYEQYF
. | TRBJ1-2 | TRBV6-5 | 14 | once | TGTGCCAGCAGAACCCGGGGGGGCGTAGAAGGCTACACCTTC | CASRTRGGVEGYTF
TRBD1 | TRBJ1-1 | TRBV30 | 14 | . | TGTGCCTGGACACCGGGACAGATGAACACTGAAGCTTTCTTT | CAWTPGQMNTEAFF
. | TRBJ1-5 | TRBV15 | 18 | . | TGTGCCACCAGCAGAGAGGCGGGCTTCCAACGGAGCAATCAGCCCCAGCATTTT | CATSREAGFQRSNQPQHF
TRBD1 | TRBJ1-4 | TRBV27 | 16 | . | TGTGCCAGCAGTTTTAAGGGACAGAGGGATAATGAAAAACTGTTTTTT | CASSFKGQRDNEKLFF
. | TRBJ1-4 | TRBV3-1/TRBV3-2 | 14 | . | TGTGCCAGCAGCCAAGCAGGTTCTAATGAAAAACTGTTTTTT | CASSQAGSNEKLFF
TRBD1 | TRBJ1-3 | TRBV5-5 | 13 | . | TGTGCCAGCAGCTTAGAACCCAGCGGGACAGGGGCTTTT | CASSLEPSGTGAF
. | TRBJ1-2 | TRBV7-9 | 13 | . | TGTGCCAGCAGCTTGGGGGCTCAATATGGCTACACCTTC | CASSLGAQYGYTF
. | TRBJ1-2 | TRBV3-1/TRBV3-2 | 15 | . | TGTGCCAGCAGCCAAGATGTTCGGGCTAACTATGGCTACACCTTC | CASSQDVRANYGYTF
. | TRBJ2-7 | TRBV3-1/TRBV3-2 | 13 | . | TGTGCCAGCAGCCACGATAGCTGGTCCGAGCAGTACTTC | CASSHDSWSEQYF
TRBD2 | TRBJ2-3 | TRBV19 | 14 | once | TGTGCCAGTAGTATAGGGACTAGGGCGGATACGCAGTATTTT | CASSIGTRADTQYF
. | TRBJ2-7 | TRBV7-2 | 12 | once | TGTGCCAGCAGCCCCTCCTCCTACGAGCAGTACTTC | CASSPSSYEQYF
TRBD2 | TRBJ2-7 | TRBV20-1 | 15 | once | TGCAGTGCTAGTGGGGAGGAGCGGGAGGGCTACGAGCAGTACTTC | CSASGEEREGYEQYF
. | TRBJ2-7 | TRBV19 | 17 | few | TGTGCCAGTAGTACGCTTCTGACAGAAATTTCAAGCGTCGAGCAGTACTTC | CASSTLLTEISSVEQYF
TRBD1 | TRBJ1-2 | TRBV30 | 14 | once | TGTGCCTGGAGTCTCGCCGGGACAGGGGATGGCTACACCTTC | CAWSLAGTGDGYTF
TRBD1 | TRBJ1-6 | TRBV9 | 15 | . | TGTGCCAGCAGCGTAGGGACAGGGGGCTCCTCACCCCTCCACTTT | CASSVGTGGSSPLHF
. | TRBJ1-3 | TRBV5-1 | 17 | . | TGCGCCAGCAGCTTGGGATTCAACAGGGCCTCTGGAAACACCATATATTTT | CASSLGFNRASGNTIYF
TRBD2 | TRBJ2-7 | TRBV5-1 | 15 | . | TGCGCCAGCAGGCACCCGACTAGCCCAATCTCCGAGCAGTACTTC | CASRHPTSPISEQYF
. | TRBJ1-1 | TRBV9 | 14 | . | TGTGCCAGCAGCGTAGGGTCGCGGGGCACTGAAGCTTTCTTT | CASSVGSRGTEAFF
TRBD1 | TRBJ1-1 | TRBV19 | 17 | . | TGTGCCAGTATTAGGACGGGAGGGGGCGCGAAGAACACTGAAGCTTTCTTT | CASIRTGGGAKNTEAFF
TRBD1 | TRBJ2-1 | TRBV5-6 | 15 | . | TGTGCCAGCAGCGTGGGGGGACAGGGGCGAAATGAGCAGTTCTTC | CASSVGGQGRNEQFF
TRBD1 | TRBJ2-2 | TRBV2 | 14 | once | TGTGCCAGTACAGGGGGCATTAACACCGGGGAGCTGTTTTTT | CASTGGINTGELFF
. | TRBJ1-2 | TRBV5-5 | 13 | . | TGTGCCAGCAGCACAGACCCAAACTATGGCTACACCTTC | CASSTDPNYGYTF
TRBD1 | TRBJ1-2 | TRBV2 | 13 | . | TGTGCCAGCAGTGAGGGGACAGACTATGGCTACACCTTC | CASSEGTDYGYTF
TRBD1 | TRBJ1-4 | TRBV18 | 14 | . | TGTGCCAGCTCACCACAGACAGGGCAGGAAAAACTGTTTTTT | CASSPQTGQEKLFF
. | TRBJ1-1 | TRBV27 | 11 | . | TGTGCCAGCAGCCGAGGGTTCGAAGCTTTCTTT | CASSRGFEAFF
TRBD1 | TRBJ1-2 | TRBV30 | 15 | . | TGTGCCTGGAGTGCGGGGGCAGGGGGAGGCCATGGCTACACCTTC | CAWSAGAGGGHGYTF